A single sample is the source of the 26 T cell receptor beta chains below, sequenced in a study of blood T cell repertoires in COVID-19. Data came from immunoSEQ multiplex PCR; TCRdb stores just in-frame clones and leaves some out. Of 250,000 to 350,000 clones listed, roughly 80% are singletons. Sequencing was done on a sample of peripheral blood. The receptors derive from a human donor with COVID-19, enrolled during active disease. The donor label of this sample is uncertain.

The chain uses TRBV20-1 and TRBJ2-1; no definite D call. The CDR3 covers 15 residues. CDR1 and CDR2 from the germline V gene are DFQATT and SNEGSKA (reference sequence). Deletions cut 3 bases from V and 2 bases from J, with 14 bases between. CDR3 region: CSASRFSTAYNEQFF. The CDR3 DNA sequence: TGCAGTGCTAGTAGGTTTTCGACTGCCTACAATGAGCAGTTCTTC.

The chain is built from TRBV28 and TRBJ1-5, with 9 bases fitting TRBD1. This CDR3 is built from 18 residues. V lost 8 bases to trimming and J lost 4 bases; unmatched junction nucleotides: 18. Germline V lookup: CDR1 MDHEN, CDR2 SYDVKM. As DNA, the CDR3 is TGTGCCAGCCCCAGGGACAGGGAGCTCCCCTATCCAAATCAGCCCCAGCATTTT. Its translation: CASPRDRELPYPNQPQHF.

The V and J genes are TRBV7-2 and TRBJ2-7; D not certain. The V end lost 5 bases, the J end lost 10 bases, and 24 bases lay between the germline ends. The CDR3 has 15 amino acids. CDR1 and CDR2 (germline): SGHTA, FQGNSA. The CDR3 sequence is CASSPLGQLLVGQYF. CDR3 bases: TGTGCCAGCAGCCCCCTGGGCCAGCTGCTGGTCGGCCAGTACTTC.

The chain recombines TRBV30 with TRBJ2-1, with 16 bases fitting TRBD2. The CDR3 totals 14 residues. Germline CDR1 is GTSNPN and CDR2 is SVGIG (reference sequence). Losses at the gene ends were 5 bases for V and 10 bases for J; bases not matched to a gene: 5. The CDR3 region has the DNA TGTGCCTGGGGGACTAGCGGGAGGGCCTGGGAGCAGTTCTTC. It yields the protein CAWGTSGRAWEQFF.

DNA of the CDR3: TGTGCCATCAGTGAGTCCTCTTCGGGGGGTATTACAGATACGCAGTATTTT. Its translation is CAISESSSGGITDTQYF. The rearrangement joins TRBV10-3 to TRBJ2-3; 7 bases are shared with TRBD2. V was clipped by 0 bases and J by 3 bases; unmatched bases: 9. The length of the CDR3 is 17 residues. The germline CDR1 and CDR2 sequences are ENHRY and SYGVKD.

The V gene is TRBV9, the J gene TRBJ2-1; D may be TRBD2 (7 bases). V gave up 2 bases and J gave up 8 bases, with 17 bases separating them. Per the germline V gene, CDR1 is SGDLS and CDR2 is YYNGEE. This CDR3 has 15 residues. CDR3 bases: TGTGCCAGCAGCGTCGATACCATAGGGGGGGATGAGCAGTTCTTC. Translating it yields CASSVDTIGGDEQFF.

The rearrangement joins TRBV5-1 to TRBJ2-7; 8 bases line up with TRBD1. Per the germline V gene, CDR1 is SGHRS and CDR2 is YFSETQ. The CDR3 sequence is 14 residues long. Unmatched junction bases numbered 7, after V lost 2 bases and J lost 6 bases. The CDR3 loop is CASSFRQGSGEQYF. CDR3 coding DNA: TGCGCCAGCAGCTTTCGACAGGGGTCGGGCGAGCAGTACTTC.

The chain combines TRBV11-2 with TRBJ1-1; 11 nucleotides match TRBD1. Trimming took 4 bases from V and 7 from J; bases not matched to a gene: 11. The CDR3 sequence is 16 residues long. Germline CDR1 and CDR2: SGHAT and FQNNGV. DNA of the CDR3: TGTGCCAGCAGCTCCTGGACAGGGGGCCGCTCGGGTGAAGCTTTCTTT. This sequence encodes CASSSWTGGRSGEAFF. Drawing the rest from reference TRBV11-2 and TRBJ1-1, the complete variable domain is EAGVAQSPRYKIIEKRQSVAFWCNPISGHATLYWYQQILGQGPKLLIQFQNNGVVDDSQLPKDRFSAERLKGVDSTLKIQPAKLEDSAVYLCASSSWTGGRSGEAFFGQGTRLTVV.

The rearrangement joins TRBV7-9 to TRBJ2-1; the match to TRBD2 covers 8 bases. The CDR3 is made up of 18 amino acids. In germline, CDR1 is SEHNR, CDR2 FQNEAQ (reference sequence). Trimming at V came to 4 bases and at J to 0 bases, leaving 11 bases not matched to a gene. DNA of the CDR3: TGTGCCAGCAGCTCCCCGGGGGGGAGGGCTAGCTCCTACAATGAGCAGTTCTTC. Its protein is CASSSPGGRASSYNEQFF.

This clone has more than one count but fewer than ten. The chain couples TRBV7-8 to TRBJ1-2; TRBD1 matches 8 bases. V dropped 1 base and J dropped 6; count of bases not matched to a gene: 1. Germline CDR1 SGHVS, CDR2 FQNEAQ. The CDR3 has 13 residues. The CDR3 DNA is TGTGCCAGCAGCTTAGACAGGGGGAATGGCTACACCTTC. Its protein product is CASSLDRGNGYTF.

The chain joins TRBV18 to TRBJ2-5; possibly TRBD2 for D (6 bases). Germline lookup yields CDR1 KGHSH and CDR2 LQKENI. V gave up 3 bases and J gave up 5 bases, with 16 bases separating them. This CDR3 spans 15 amino acids. CDR3 DNA: TGTGCCAGCTCACCGGTCCGGGGGTTATGGGAGACCCAGTACTTC. As protein: CASSPVRGLWETQYF.

The chain couples TRBV7-2 to TRBJ1-6, with 7 bases lining up with TRBD1. Losses at the gene ends were 3 bases for V and 6 bases for J; bases not matched to a gene: 8. This CDR3 has 16 residues. Per germline, CDR1 SGHTA and CDR2 FQGNSA. The chain's CDR3 is CASSFRGGGINSPLHF. The CDR3 DNA reads as TGTGCCAGCAGCTTCCGCGGAGGGGGCATTAATTCACCCCTCCACTTT. The entire variable domain, with the rest obtained from reference TRBV7-2 and TRBJ1-6, is as follows: GAGVSQSPSNKVTEKGKDVELRCDPISGHTALYWYRQSLGQGLEFLIYFQGNSAPDKSGLPSDRFSAERTGGSVSTLTIQRTQQEDSAVYLCASSFRGGGINSPLHFGNGTRLTVT.

V is TRBV28 and J is TRBJ2-3; D ambiguous. This CDR3 has 15 residues. The germline CDR1 and CDR2 sequences are MDHEN and SYDVKM. The V and J ends lost 2 bases and 3 bases respectively, with 12 bases between them. The CDR3 region is CASSLMGQRTDTQYF. The CDR3 DNA sequence: TGTGCCAGCAGTTTAATGGGTCAGAGGACAGATACGCAGTATTTT.

This clone was seen a single time. V usage is TRBV10-3 and J usage is TRBJ1-2; 9 bases line up with TRBD1. After removal of 6 bases from V and 6 bases from J, the junction contained 2 bases not matched to a gene. Germline values: CDR1 ENHRY, CDR2 SYGVKD. CDR3 length equals 12 residues. In DNA form, the CDR3 reads TGTGCCATCAGACAGGGGGCAGATGGCTACACCTTC. It encodes CAIRQGADGYTF.

The V call is TRBV27, the J call TRBJ1-1; no clear D gene. This CDR3 contains 13 residues. Trimming left V 6 bases short and J 0 bases short, with 8 bases between. CDR1 and CDR2 (germline): MNHEY, SMNVEV (reference sequence). The CDR3 coding sequence is TGTGCCAGCAGGGGCGGGATGAACACTGAAGCTTTCTTT. Translating it yields CASRGGMNTEAFF.

The chain employs TRBV7-3 and TRBJ2-5; D unclear. Germline loops: CDR1 SGHTA, CDR2 FQGTGA. The CDR3 is 14 amino acids. V gave up 0 bases and J gave up 3 bases, with 8 bases separating them. CDR3 in DNA: TGTGCCAGCAGCTTAACTTCGGCGGAAGAGACCCAGTACTTC. Amino acids: CASSLTSAEETQYF.

The chain couples TRBV4-3 to TRBJ2-7, with a tentative D call TRBD1 (6 bases). Trimming took off 3 bases at V and 0 bases at J, with 15 bases between the two ends. Germline V gives CDR1 LGHNA, CDR2 YSLEER. This CDR3 region has 16 residues. The CDR3: CASSHVSGTHSYEQYF. As DNA, the CDR3 is TGCGCCAGCAGCCATGTTTCCGGGACACACTCCTACGAGCAGTACTTC.

J is TRBJ1-1 and V is TRBV19, with TRBD1 matching over 7 bases. Germline CDR1 reads LNHDA; CDR2 reads SQIVND (reference sequence). After removal of 5 bases from V and 1 base from J, the junction contained 10 bases not matched to a gene. CDR3 length: 16 amino acids. In nucleotides, the CDR3 is TGTGCCAGTAGTTTCCTGGGACAGACAAAGAACACTGAAGCTTTCTTT. It is translated as CASSFLGQTKNTEAFF. Complete variable domain (other parts from reference TRBV19 and TRBJ1-1): DGGITQSPKYLFRKEGQNVTLSCEQNLNHDAMYWYRQDPGQGLRLIYYSQIVNDFQKGDIAEGYSVSREKKESFPLTVTSAQKNPTAFYLCASSFLGQTKNTEAFFGQGTRLTVV.

J is TRBJ2-3 and V is TRBV11-2; perhaps TRBD2 as D (6 bases). Per the germline V gene, CDR1 is SGHAT and CDR2 is FQNNGV. The CDR3 totals 15 residues. Trimming removed 0 bases at V and 4 bases at J, with 11 bases between. The CDR3 DNA sequence: TGTGCCAGCAGCTTAGATCCGGGAGCGCCAGATACGCAGTATTTT. Translated: CASSLDPGAPDTQYF.

V gene TRBV18 combines with J gene TRBJ2-7; maybe TRBD2 (5 bases). This CDR3 comprises 16 residues. The germline CDR1 and CDR2 sequences are KGHSH and LQKENI. The ends were cut back, 5 bases at V and 3 bases at J, with 20 bases in the middle. Written as DNA, the CDR3 is TGTGCCAGCTCATTACCATACGTCGACGGACTCTACGAGCAGTACTTC. Translation gives CASSLPYVDGLYEQYF.

V usage is TRBV27 and J usage is TRBJ2-1, with TRBD1 matching 7 bases. The CDR3 contains 17 residues. The junction had 15 bases not matched to a gene; V was cut back by 5 bases and J by 5 bases. CDR1 and CDR2 (germline): MNHEY, SMNVEV (reference sequence). The CDR3 loop is CASSTVRVQGGNNEQFF. CDR3 DNA: TGTGCCAGCAGTACGGTCCGCGTACAAGGGGGCAACAATGAGCAGTTCTTC.

CDR3 protein: CASRSDRGDSYEQYF. The CDR3 DNA sequence: TGTGCCAGCAGATCGGACAGGGGGGACTCCTACGAGCAGTACTTC. The chain is built from TRBV7-9 and TRBJ2-7; 10 nucleotides agree with TRBD1. Unmatched junction bases numbered 5, after V lost 6 bases and J lost 0 bases. Germline CDR1 is SEHNR and CDR2 is FQNEAQ (reference sequence). This CDR3 comprises 15 residues. Drawing the rest from reference TRBV7-9 and TRBJ2-7, the complete variable domain is DTGVSQNPRHKITKRGQNVTFRCDPISEHNRLYWYRQTLGQGPEFLTYFQNEAQLEKSRLLSDRFSAERPKGSFSTLEIQRTEQGDSAMYLCASRSDRGDSYEQYFGPGTRLTVT.

The chain carries TRBV10-1 and TRBJ1-5; no definite D call. CDR1 WNHNN and CDR2 SYGVQD come from the germline V gene (reference sequence). The V end was cut by 9 bases, the J end by 0 bases, with 12 bases between. The CDR3 is made up of 14 amino acids. The CDR3 reads CARMGGSSNQPQHF. The CDR3 DNA reads TGCGCCAGGATGGGAGGGTCTAGCAATCAGCCCCAGCATTTT.

This clone has more than one count but fewer than ten. The chain carries TRBV9 and TRBJ2-7; TRBD2 aligns across 8 bases. With V trimmed by 1 base and J by 9 bases, 12 bases remained unmatched. Germline CDR1 reads SGDLS; CDR2 reads YYNGEE. This CDR3 has 15 amino acids. The CDR3 DNA reads TGTGCCAGCAGCGTAAGTTCGGCGGGAGGAATCGGGCAGTACTTC. Encoded protein: CASSVSSAGGIGQYF.

The gene calls are TRBV5-6 and TRBJ2-7, with 7 bases matching TRBD2. CDR3 length: 16 amino acids. Unmatched junction bases numbered 14, after V lost 4 bases and J lost 4 bases. Germline CDR1 and CDR2: SGHDT and YYEEEE. CDR3 region: CASSPGLGRSSYEQYF. In DNA form, the CDR3 reads TGTGCCAGCAGCCCCGGACTAGGACGCTCCTCTTACGAGCAGTACTTC.

V is TRBV29-1 and J is TRBJ1-5; D gene ambiguous. With 4 bases removed from V and 9 bases from J, the gap between germline ends came to 16 bases. The CDR3 length is 13 residues. CDR1 is SQVTM, CDR2 ANQGSEA, per germline. The CDR3: CSVGSSDGRPQHF. The CDR3 nucleotides are TGCAGCGTTGGATCGAGCGATGGGAGGCCCCAGCATTTT.